The T cell receptor beta chain described here comes from a study of shared clonotypes between healthy human individuals. The V end was cut by 6 bases, the J end by 5 bases, with 25 bases between. The V gene's germline CDR1 is SGHNT and CDR2 YENEEA. The CDR3 totals 17 residues. The data were produced by immunoSEQ multiplex PCR, yet TCRdb's version contains in-frame clones alone and is incomplete. The table has approximately 180,000 clones, over 85% seen once; the top ten hold more than 0.065%. The V call is TRBV11-3, the J call TRBJ1-1; D remains ambiguous. Sequenced material: naive CD4+ T cells sorted from blood. This sample's subset: CD45RA+ positively selected. The clonotype comes from a woman in her 30s in good health. The CDR3 reads CASSIKKILGRWTEAFF. In DNA form, the CDR3 reads TGTGCCAGCAGTATAAAAAAAATTTTGGGTCGTTGGACTGAAGCTTTCTTT.